The clone carrying this T cell receptor beta chain was observed many times. These data are taken from a study of T cells in Graves' hyperthyroidism and ophthalmopathy. Amplification of TCR beta CDR3 regions used RNA as the template. The primer set for the first-round RT-PCR of the TCR CDR3 was HTBI. TCRdb itself ran the multiplex PCR reads through MiXCR, one entry per CDR3 protein. In the table there are fewer than 350,000 distinct CDR3 sequences, approximately 18% of which are singletons. The germline gives CDR1 KGHSH, CDR2 LQKENI. CDR3 size: 12 residues. Between the trimmed V and J ends, which lost 5 bases and 0 bases, there was a span of 5 bases.

This chain links TRBV18 with TRBJ2-7, with D uncertain. The clonotype originates from a woman aged 45-60 years with Graves' hyperthyroidism. The sequenced sample consisted of blood. CDR3 bases: TGTGCCAGCTCAGCTAGCTCCTACGAGCAGTACTTC. This translates into CASSASSYEQYF.